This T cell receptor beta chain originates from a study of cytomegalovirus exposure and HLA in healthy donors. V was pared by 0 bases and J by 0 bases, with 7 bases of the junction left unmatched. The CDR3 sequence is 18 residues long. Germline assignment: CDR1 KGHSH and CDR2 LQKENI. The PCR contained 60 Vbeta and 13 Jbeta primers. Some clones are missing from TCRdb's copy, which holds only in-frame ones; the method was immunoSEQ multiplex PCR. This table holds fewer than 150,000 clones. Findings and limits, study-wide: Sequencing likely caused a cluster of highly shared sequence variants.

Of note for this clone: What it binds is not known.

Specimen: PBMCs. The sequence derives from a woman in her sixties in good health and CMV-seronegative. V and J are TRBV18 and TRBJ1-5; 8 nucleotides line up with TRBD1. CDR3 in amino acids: CASSPPRGTGGSNQPQHF. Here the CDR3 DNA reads TGTGCCAGCTCACCACCCAGGGGTACAGGGGGTAGCAATCAGCCCCAGCATTTT.